This TCR beta chain came from a study of blood T cell repertoires in COVID-19 (TCRdb year 2020). Looking at the study overall: The collaborator samples originated in the United States, Italy and Spain and spanned the acute and convalescent phases of COVID-19. The prospective study material was composed of cDNA or gDNA derived from T cells, B-cell-depleted T cells, or PBMCs. A freely available public database, intended as a resource for researchers studying the immune response to SARS-CoV-2, is where the repertoires were released. Where available, HLA class I and class II types were obtained from metadata supplied by the sample provider rather than from assay-based typing. The sample metadata nearly always contained a de-identified subject ID, COVID-19 status, age in years and sex. The samples were drawn from the first 160 participants of the ongoing ImmuneRACE study and from 1,254 subjects provided by 6 global collaborators. Subjects who had been exposed to COVID-19, were actively infected with it, or had recovered from it provided the deeply sampled blood TCRbeta repertoires that made up the dataset.

The trim is 3 bases for V and 3 bases for J, with a gap of 17 bases between the germline ends. Measured from the cysteine to the phenylalanine, the CDR3 is 16 residues long. The CDR3 DNA has 48 bases and is translated from base 1. Taken from the germline V gene, the CDR1 and CDR2 loops are LGHNA and YNFKEQ. The investigation overall reported the following: Clinical and demographic metadata were provided uncurated, with the amount varying by source and participant.

The immunoSEQ Assay, a bias-controlled multiplex PCR, was used to amplify TCRbeta CDR3 regions from genomic DNA. In the source study's methods: Nucleated cell counts per sample were estimated from amplification of reference gene primers within the assay. Sequence reads were collapsed and filtered to measure the absolute abundance of every unique TCRbeta CDR3 rearrangement. For each sample, productive Simpson clonality was calculated as the square root of Simpson's diversity index across productive rearrangements. The clones in this table, taken by TCRdb from immuneACCESS, are in-frame only. Not every clone is retained; where verified, under half of the shortfall comes from an unresolved V gene, and the cause of the rest is unknown. Clonal size and the V and J genes are those of that table, whereas D and trimming came from the DNA. Across this sample there are 250,000 to 300,000 clones, with around 79% seen only once. The top ten clonotypes cover 3.3% of the sample.

Each collaborating institution followed its own protocols to collect whole blood in K2EDTA tubes. For TCRbeta analysis, collaborators shipped samples in one of three forms: frozen whole blood, isolated PBMCs, or DNA extracted from either of those sample types. Regarding this clone: It has no known antigen specificity. The input lacks base qualities; no much larger clone sits a single base away.

This sequence uses TRBV4-2 and TRBJ1-1, with TRBD1 as a weak D call on 5 bases. The sample was peripheral blood. The clonotype was recovered from a woman older than 75 with acute or convalescent COVID-19. The sequence in DNA is TGTGCCAGCAGCCAGGTTTGGACGAAAGGGGACACTGAAGCTTTCTTT. This is translated as CASSQVWTKGDTEAFF.